The next 21 T cell receptor beta chains were all read from a single sample in a study of human T cells and chemical hapten exposure. Time point defined: patch test 3, about 24 weeks after DPC sensitization. Treatment specified: therapeutic diphenylcyclopropenone sensitization with weekly scalp DPC. TCRdb passed the RACE reads through MiXCR, listing each CDR3 protein once. The table records 150,000 to 200,000 distinct CDR3 sequences, 28% of them present only once. Material: whole blood, obtained in connection with sensitization to the hapten diphenylcyclopropenone (DPC). These receptors were taken from a woman aged 18 to 35 with alopecia areata. Some clones in this sample may be carry-over from other donors' samples.

The chain is built from TRBV20-1 and TRBJ1-1; no definite D call. Germline assignment: CDR1 DFQATT and CDR2 SNEGSKA (reference sequence). V shed 0 bases and J shed 3 bases, with 11 bases lying between them. The CDR3 contains 14 residues. The chain's CDR3 is CSAREASSHTEAFF. CDR3 nucleotide sequence: TGCAGTGCTAGAGAGGCAAGTTCCCACACTGAAGCTTTCTTT.

V gene TRBV7-8 combines with J gene TRBJ1-4; possibly TRBD1 for D (5 bases). Trimming stripped 4 bases from V and 8 bases from J, with 17 bases between. Germline CDR1 SGHVS, CDR2 FQNEAQ. The CDR3 runs 15 residues. This chain's CDR3 is CASSSRDGELEKLFF. The CDR3 DNA follows: TGTGCCAGCAGCTCGCGGGACGGAGAGTTAGAAAAACTGTTTTTT.

A few counts support this clonotype. CDR3 nucleotide sequence: TGCAGTGCTAGAGACACAGACAGGGGGAGATGGGAGCAGTACTTC. Translation gives CSARDTDRGRWEQYF. The chain links TRBV20-1 to TRBJ2-7; TRBD1 agrees at 9 bases. This CDR3 comprises 15 residues. Germline-derived CDR1 and CDR2 are DFQATT and SNEGSKA (reference sequence). V was clipped by 0 bases and J by 7 bases; unmatched bases: 10.

This clonotype was picked up a small number of times. This sequence joins TRBV29-1 and TRBJ2-2; D is possibly TRBD2 (7 bases). The CDR3 has 16 residues. The V end was cut by 8 bases, the J end by 0 bases, with 19 bases between. Looked up from germline, CDR1 is SQVTM and CDR2 is ANQGSEA. The CDR3 nucleotides are TGCAGCTTCCGGGGGGCTGCCGACGCGAACACCGGGGAGCTGTTTTTT. Translating it yields CSFRGAADANTGELFF.

This clonotype has a count of ten or more. The chain combines TRBV29-1 with TRBJ2-6, with D possibly TRBD1 on 6 matching bases. Looked up from germline, CDR1 is SQVTM and CDR2 is ANQGSEA. This CDR3 spans 13 amino acids. Trimming took off 6 bases at V and 1 base at J, with 7 bases between the two ends. In DNA form, the CDR3 reads TGCAGCGTAAGGGGGTCTGGGGCCAACGTCCTGACTTTC. Residues: CSVRGSGANVLTF.

This clonotype was detected only a few times. This rearrangement joins TRBV6-5 to TRBJ1-2; 8 bases are a match to TRBD1. This CDR3 comprises 11 residues. Germline trimming cut 3 bases from V and 12 bases from J; bases unmatched to any gene: 3. Germline lookup yields CDR1 MNHEY and CDR2 SVGAGI. The CDR3 bases are TGTGCCAGCAGTTATCAGGGGGCTAACACCTTC. The encoded protein is CASSYQGANTF.

The genes are TRBV2 and TRBJ2-6; D is undetermined. Trimming cost V 7 bases and J 0 bases, with 13 bases left between them. This CDR3 spans 16 amino acids. The germline gives CDR1 SNHLY, CDR2 FYNNEI. Here the CDR3 reads CASNPDGYSGANVLTF. CDR3 DNA: TGTGCCAGCAACCCAGACGGCTACTCTGGGGCCAACGTCCTGACTTTC.

V is TRBV7-3 and J is TRBJ2-2, with 8 bases lining up with TRBD1. Germline CDR1 and CDR2: SGHTA and FQGTGA. The CDR3 runs to 16 residues. J lost 1 base, V lost 5 bases, and 6 bases had no gene match. The CDR3 is CASSKGQGLNTGELFF. The CDR3 DNA is TGTGCCAGCAGCAAAGGACAGGGTTTGAACACCGGGGAGCTGTTTTTT.

This clonotype was counted only a few times. The chain recombines TRBV6-5 with TRBJ2-1, with D maybe TRBD2 (6 bases). V was clipped by 9 bases and J by 0 bases, with 12 bases between them. Germline loops: CDR1 MNHEY, CDR2 SVGAGI. The CDR3 is 14 residues long. The CDR3: CASISGGSYNEQFF. In DNA form, the CDR3 reads TGTGCCAGTATATCCGGGGGCTCCTACAATGAGCAGTTCTTC.

This sequence joins TRBV7-9 and TRBJ1-4, with D possibly matching TRBD1 (6 bases). The CDR3 length is 15 residues. Trimming removed 6 bases at V and 0 bases at J, with 11 bases between. In germline, CDR1 is SEHNR, CDR2 FQNEAQ (reference sequence). Here the CDR3 DNA reads TGTGCCAGCAGTAATGGACAGACAACTAATGAAAAACTGTTTTTT. Protein product: CASSNGQTTNEKLFF.

V usage is TRBV20-1 and J usage is TRBJ2-1; D is undetermined. V gave up 3 bases and J gave up 0 bases, with 12 bases separating them. CDR3 length: 15 residues. The V gene's germline CDR1 is DFQATT and CDR2 SNEGSKA (reference sequence). CDR3 residues: CSARSGRSSYNEQFF. The CDR3 region has the DNA TGCAGTGCTAGGTCCGGACGAAGCTCCTACAATGAGCAGTTCTTC.

V and J are TRBV18 and TRBJ1-1; no reliable D call. Germline values: CDR1 KGHSH, CDR2 LQKENI. The ends were cut back, 7 bases at V and 7 bases at J, with 7 bases in the middle. This CDR3 spans 10 amino acids. CDR3 in amino acids: CASWGGEAFF. DNA of the CDR3: TGTGCCAGCTGGGGTGGTGAAGCTTTCTTT.

The chain combines TRBV29-1 with TRBJ1-5; D remains ambiguous. Germline V gene data show CDR1 as SQVTM and CDR2 as ANQGSEA. Trimming pared 5 bases from V and 2 bases from J, leaving 7 bases between. This CDR3 is 12 amino acids long. The CDR3, as DNA: TGCAGCGTTCTTTGGGGCAATCAGCCCCAGCATTTT. Translating it yields CSVLWGNQPQHF.

V is TRBV7-2 and J is TRBJ1-4; the match to TRBD1 covers 10 bases. The germline CDR1 and CDR2 sequences are SGHTA and FQGNSA. V was pared by 4 bases and J by 5 bases, with 13 bases of the junction left unmatched. The CDR3 has 18 residues. CDR3 protein: CASSYAPTGGKGNEKLFF. The CDR3 coding sequence is TGTGCCAGCAGCTATGCCCCGACAGGGGGCAAGGGGAATGAAAAACTGTTTTTT.

The chain carries TRBV3-1 and TRBJ2-7; no clear D. Looked up from germline, CDR1 is LGHDT and CDR2 is YNNKEL (reference sequence). This CDR3 spans 14 amino acids. Deletions cut 1 base from V and 0 bases from J, with 7 bases between. Here the CDR3 reads CASSQGSSSYEQYF. In DNA form, the CDR3 reads TGTGCCAGCAGCCAAGGTTCCAGCTCCTACGAGCAGTACTTC.

The CDR3 region is CASSLVSTSGSVRGTQYF. The CDR3 DNA is TGTGCCAGCAGCTTAGTCTCGACTAGCGGGAGTGTTCGGGGGACCCAGTACTTC. The V and J genes are TRBV7-8 and TRBJ2-5; 12 positions agree with TRBD2. V shed 1 base, J shed 7 bases, and the junction held 13 bases outside the gene matches. Per the germline V gene, CDR1 is SGHVS and CDR2 is FQNEAQ. The CDR3 is 18 residues long.

This clonotype was detected ten times or more. The rearrangement uses TRBV2 and TRBJ2-7; maybe TRBD2 (5 bases). There are 14 residues in the CDR3. CDR1 is SNHLY, CDR2 FYNNEI, per germline. With 3 bases removed from V and 7 bases from J, the gap between germline ends came to 16 bases. The CDR3 sequence: CASSDLVGGDEQYF. DNA of the CDR3: TGTGCCAGCAGTGATTTGGTCGGAGGAGATGAGCAGTACTTC.

CDR3 residues: CASSFDRRNSYEQYF. The CDR3 region has the DNA TGCGCCAGCAGCTTCGACAGGCGGAACTCCTACGAGCAGTACTTC. The gene calls are TRBV5-1 and TRBJ2-7; perhaps TRBD1 as D (6 bases). With 2 bases removed from V and 0 bases from J, the gap between germline ends came to 12 bases. This CDR3 comprises 15 residues. Germline CDR1 and CDR2: SGHRS and YFSETQ.

Here the CDR3 reads CARSRGVGQPQHF. The CDR3 DNA sequence: TGTGCCAGGTCACGGGGGGTGGGTCAGCCCCAGCATTTT. This chain connects TRBV11-1 to TRBJ1-5, with a weak D call TRBD1 (5 bases). Trimming shortened V by 9 bases and J by 6 bases, and 15 bases separated the two germline ends. The CDR3 sequence is 13 residues long. Germline CDR1 reads SGHAT; CDR2 reads FQDESV (reference sequence).

This clonotype was observed a few times. This chain uses TRBV6-2 or TRBV6-3 with TRBJ2-1, with 12 bases fitting TRBD2. Germline CDR1 is MNHEY and CDR2 is SVGEGT. This CDR3 region has 16 residues. J gave up 3 bases and V 7 bases, and 7 bases lay outside the gene matches. The CDR3 coding sequence is TGTGCCAGCAACCCACTAGCGGGGGGCCTCTACAATGAGCAGTTCTTC. Translating it yields CASNPLAGGLYNEQFF.

V usage is TRBV11-2 and J usage is TRBJ2-1; D is unresolved. Germline CDR1 SGHAT, CDR2 FQNNGV. V dropped 7 bases and J dropped 13 bases, with 11 bases sitting between them. The CDR3 is 10 residues long. This CDR3 is CASKGLVQFF. The CDR3 DNA follows: TGTGCCAGCAAAGGGCTCGTACAGTTCTTC.